These 8 T cell receptor beta chains were sequenced from one sample in a study of shared clonotypes between healthy human individuals. Sequenced by immunoSEQ multiplex PCR; TCRdb stores in-frame clones only, minus some. The sample holds approximately 400,000 clones, around 96% seen once. The sample comprised memory CD8+ T cells sorted from blood. The subset: CD45RO+ cells pooled with CCR7-negative TemRA cells. Every receptor here comes from a man between 25 and 39 years old in good health.

V and J are TRBV7-9 and TRBJ2-7; TRBD2 aligns across 7 bases. V shed 3 bases and J 6 bases; nucleotides not matched to a gene: 8. Germline lookup yields CDR1 SEHNR and CDR2 FQNEAQ (reference sequence). This CDR3 contains 14 residues. The CDR3 sequence is CASSLGDGRPEQYF. The CDR3 bases are TGTGCCAGCAGCTTGGGGGACGGGAGGCCCGAGCAGTACTTC.

The chain employs TRBV6-1 and TRBJ1-4; D remains ambiguous. Deletions cut 2 bases from V and 4 bases from J, with 11 bases between. The length of the CDR3 is 15 residues. From germline, CDR1 is MNHNS and CDR2 SASEGT. CDR3: CASSENNRYNEKLFF. In DNA form, the CDR3 reads TGTGCCAGCAGTGAAAATAACAGATATAATGAAAAACTGTTTTTT.

This rearrangement joins TRBV30 to TRBJ2-1; no firm D call. Germline loops: CDR1 GTSNPN, CDR2 SVGIG (reference sequence). The V and J ends lost 3 bases and 3 bases respectively, with 6 bases between them. CDR3 length: 12 residues. CDR3 sequence reads: CAWRDYYNEQFF. The DNA of the CDR3 is TGTGCCTGGAGGGATTACTACAATGAGCAGTTCTTC.

V gene TRBV27 combines with J gene TRBJ2-7; 7 bases align to TRBD2. This CDR3 has 14 amino acids. Per the germline V gene, CDR1 is MNHEY and CDR2 is SMNVEV (reference sequence). V shed 9 bases and J 3 bases; nucleotides not matched to a gene: 11. DNA of the CDR3: TGTGCCAGTTCACTCCAGCGGGGTCGCTACGAGCAGTACTTC. Its protein product is CASSLQRGRYEQYF.

The J gene is TRBJ2-5, the V gene TRBV28; perhaps TRBD1 as D (6 bases). Germline V gene sequence: CDR1 MDHEN, CDR2 SYDVKM. The V and J ends lost 8 bases and 2 bases respectively, with 12 bases between them. The CDR3 length is 13 residues. The DNA of the CDR3 is TGTGCCAGCTACACAGGGCCACAAGAGACCCAGTACTTC. As protein: CASYTGPQETQYF.

The CDR3: CASSVAISLAGDEQFF. DNA for the CDR3: TGTGCCAGCAGCGTAGCTATTTCACTAGCGGGAGATGAGCAGTTCTTC. The J gene is TRBJ2-1, the V gene TRBV9; 11 bases agree with TRBD2. Germline-derived CDR1 and CDR2 are SGDLS and YYNGEE. CDR3 length equals 16 residues. V shed 0 bases, J shed 8 bases, and the junction held 7 bases outside the gene matches. Full variable domain (outside the CDR3, taken from reference TRBV9 and TRBJ2-1): DSGVTQTPKHLITATGQRVTLRCSPRSGDLSVYWYQQSLDQGLQFLIQYYNGEERAKGNILERFSAQQFPDLHSELNLSSLELGDSALYFCASSVAISLAGDEQFFGPGTRLTVL.

The chain has TRBV12-5 and TRBJ1-1; 10 nucleotides agree with TRBD1. This CDR3 is 17 amino acids long. V shed 1 base and J 8 bases; nucleotides not matched to a gene: 13. Germline assignment: CDR1 LGHNT and CDR2 FRNRAP. In DNA form, the CDR3 reads TGTGCTAGTGGTTTGGCCCTGATCGGGACAGGGGTGCGAGAAGCTTTCTTT. It specifies CASGLALIGTGVREAFF.

With regard to this clone: Different DNA sequences within this sample yield the same CDR3. This rearrangement joins TRBV30 to TRBJ2-7, with D tentatively TRBD2 (6 bases). Germline CDR1 is GTSNPN and CDR2 is SVGIG (reference sequence). V was clipped by 0 bases and J by 7 bases, with 7 bases between them. The CDR3 has 11 amino acids. The CDR3 protein is CAWSVGGEQYF. In nucleotides, the CDR3 is TGTGCCTGGAGTGTCGGAGGGGAGCAGTACTTC.